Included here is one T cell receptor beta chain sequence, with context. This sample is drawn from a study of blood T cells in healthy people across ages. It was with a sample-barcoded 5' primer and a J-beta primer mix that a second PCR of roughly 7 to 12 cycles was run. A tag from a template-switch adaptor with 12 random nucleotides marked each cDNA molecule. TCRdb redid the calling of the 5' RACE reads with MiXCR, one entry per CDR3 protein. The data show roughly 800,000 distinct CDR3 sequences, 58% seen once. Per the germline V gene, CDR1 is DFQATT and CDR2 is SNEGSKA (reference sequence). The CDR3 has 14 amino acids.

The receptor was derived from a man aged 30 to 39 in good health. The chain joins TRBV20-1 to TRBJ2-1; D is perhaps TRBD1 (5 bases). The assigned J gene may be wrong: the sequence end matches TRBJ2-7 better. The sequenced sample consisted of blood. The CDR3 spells CSAYLLGPYNEQYF. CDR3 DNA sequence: TGCAGTGCCTATTTGCTGGGGCCCTACAATGAGCAGTACTTC.